The clone carrying this T cell receptor (beta chain) has only a few counts. The antigen remains unidentified. Clones were read by immunoSEQ multiplex PCR, and TCRdb kept only the in-frame ones, dropping some. Of approximately 77,000 clones in the sample, 78% were seen once. This sample was taken from a study of radiotherapy plus CTLA-4 blockade in lung cancer. General study results and limits: Early blood T cell clone dynamics reportedly forecast response best, with interferon-beta.

V lost 4 bases, J lost 1 base, and 8 bases stayed unmatched. CDR3 length: 16 residues. Germline loops: CDR1 SEHNR, CDR2 FQNEAQ (reference sequence). The sequencing here drew on peripheral blood, taken from a patient treated with radiotherapy plus ipilimumab. This rearrangement joins TRBV7-9 to TRBJ1-2; 8 bases are a match to TRBD1. The receptor comes from a human donor with non-small cell lung cancer whose response to radiotherapy plus ipilimumab could not be evaluated. Some clones in this sample may be carry-over from other donors' samples. This CDR3 reads CASSSPRQGNNYGYTF. CDR3 nucleotide sequence: TGTGCCAGCAGCTCTCCCCGACAGGGGAATAACTATGGCTACACCTTC.